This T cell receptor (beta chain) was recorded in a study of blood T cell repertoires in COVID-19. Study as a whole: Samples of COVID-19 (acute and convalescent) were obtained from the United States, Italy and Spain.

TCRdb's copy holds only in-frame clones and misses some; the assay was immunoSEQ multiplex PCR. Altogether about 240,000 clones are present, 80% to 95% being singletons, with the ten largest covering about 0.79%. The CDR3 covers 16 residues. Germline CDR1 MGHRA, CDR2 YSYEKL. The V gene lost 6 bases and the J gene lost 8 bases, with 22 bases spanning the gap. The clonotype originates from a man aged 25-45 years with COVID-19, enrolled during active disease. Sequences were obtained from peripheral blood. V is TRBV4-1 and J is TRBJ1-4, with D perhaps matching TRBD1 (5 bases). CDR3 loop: CASRPDMGGIKEKLFF. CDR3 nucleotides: TGCGCCAGCAGACCGGACATGGGGGGGATTAAAGAAAAACTGTTTTTT.